This T cell receptor beta chain derives from a study of OX40 agonist ivuxolimab in advanced cancers. For the wider study: Ivuxolimab, which targeted the costimulatory receptor OX40 (CD134), was an agonistic, fully human IgG2 monoclonal antibody. Partial responses were achieved by three dose-escalation patients, of whom one had hepatocellular carcinoma and two had cutaneous melanoma. Peripheral TCRbeta sequencing aimed to test whether ivuxolimab altered TCR sequence diversity and caused clonal T-cell expansion. Intravenous ivuxolimab was administered to patients every 2 weeks at six dose levels: 0.01, 0.1, 0.3, 1.5, 3 and 10 mg/kg. Among the approximately 50 dose-escalation patients, some 20 had hepatocellular carcinoma, roughly 15 melanoma, 9 renal cell carcinoma and 9 head and neck cancer. The paper describes the monotherapy dose-escalation part (N = 52 patients) of the phase I trial of ivuxolimab. Prior anti-PD-1, anti-PD-L1 or anti-CTLA-4 therapy was permitted, and approximately 40% of dose-escalation patients had received checkpoint inhibitors. In the dose-escalation cohort, 82.7% of patients were male, and the mean age was approximately 60 years, with a range of roughly 20 to 80. What the study reported, not specific to this receptor: In the 0.1-3.0 mg/kg groups, partial responders had among the lowest normalized peripheral clonal expansion, particularly in CD8+ T cells. After ivuxolimab, expanded clones were on average more numerous among CD8+ T cells than among CD4+ T cells. Antigen specificity was not determined for the clonally expanded peripheral T cells. Low levels of normalized T-cell clonal expansion were also seen in some patients who did not respond. At doses of 0.1 to 3.0 mg/kg, clonal expansion of both CD4+ and CD8+ blood T cells was observed from baseline to week 6.

Patients with a history of autoimmune disease or receiving systemic immunosuppression were excluded from the trial. Peripheral blood for TCR sequencing was collected from all dose cohorts at baseline, on cycle 4 day 1, and on cycle 7 day 1. The samples were taken from a phase I, first-in-human, multicenter, open-label dose-escalation trial of ivuxolimab. Adults with locally advanced or metastatic head and neck squamous cell, hepatocellular, melanoma or renal cell carcinoma were enrolled in the trial. Before TCR sequencing, CD4+ T cells and CD8+ T cells from peripheral blood were sorted into separate populations. Regarding this clone: The clone's antigen remains unknown. The record has no base qualities; no much larger clone is one base away.

Inclusive of the bounding cysteine and phenylalanine, the CDR3 is 13 residues long. The read is trimmed to its CDR3 DNA, 39 bases read in frame from base 1. CDR1 is given as MNHNY and CDR2 as SVGAGI, both from the germline V gene (reference sequence). The germline ends are 5 bases apart after V is trimmed by 6 bases and J by 0 bases. To sequence the TCRbeta CDR3 region, genomic DNA was isolated from the sorted cells. TCRbeta CDR3 regions were sequenced using the immunoSEQ Assay. As stored in TCRdb, this immuneACCESS dataset retains in-frame rearrangements with V and J assigned. A fraction of the clones does not appear; measured against another copy, unresolved V genes explain less than half of the discrepancy, and the remainder lacks a known reason. Across this sample there are roughly 70,000 clones, with around 80% seen only once. Together, the top ten hold around 0.96% of the sample.

The V gene is TRBV6-6 and the J gene is TRBJ1-4; no D segment can be confidently identified. Sequenced here: CD4+ or CD8+ T cells sorted from blood, sampled in a trial of the OX40 agonist ivuxolimab. The TCR originated in an adult with an advanced solid tumor such as melanoma, head and neck, liver or kidney cancer. The DNA sequence is TGTGCCAGCAGGACATCAACTAATGAAAAACTGTTTTTT. Protein translation: CASRTSTNEKLFF.